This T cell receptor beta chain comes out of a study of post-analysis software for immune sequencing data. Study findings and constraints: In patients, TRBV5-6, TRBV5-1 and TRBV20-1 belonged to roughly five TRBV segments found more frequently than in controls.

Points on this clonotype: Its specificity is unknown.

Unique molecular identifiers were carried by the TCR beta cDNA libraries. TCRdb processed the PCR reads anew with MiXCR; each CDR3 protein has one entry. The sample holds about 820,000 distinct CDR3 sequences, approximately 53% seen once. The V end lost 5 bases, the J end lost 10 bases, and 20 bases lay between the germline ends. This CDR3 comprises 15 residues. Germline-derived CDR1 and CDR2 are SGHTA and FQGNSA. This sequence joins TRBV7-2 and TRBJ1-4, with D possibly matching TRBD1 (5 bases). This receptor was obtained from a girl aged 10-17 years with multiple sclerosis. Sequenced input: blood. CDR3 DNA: TGTGCCAGCAGCCCCTGGGACCCCGGGCTCGGAAAACTGTTTTTT. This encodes CASSPWDPGLGKLFF.